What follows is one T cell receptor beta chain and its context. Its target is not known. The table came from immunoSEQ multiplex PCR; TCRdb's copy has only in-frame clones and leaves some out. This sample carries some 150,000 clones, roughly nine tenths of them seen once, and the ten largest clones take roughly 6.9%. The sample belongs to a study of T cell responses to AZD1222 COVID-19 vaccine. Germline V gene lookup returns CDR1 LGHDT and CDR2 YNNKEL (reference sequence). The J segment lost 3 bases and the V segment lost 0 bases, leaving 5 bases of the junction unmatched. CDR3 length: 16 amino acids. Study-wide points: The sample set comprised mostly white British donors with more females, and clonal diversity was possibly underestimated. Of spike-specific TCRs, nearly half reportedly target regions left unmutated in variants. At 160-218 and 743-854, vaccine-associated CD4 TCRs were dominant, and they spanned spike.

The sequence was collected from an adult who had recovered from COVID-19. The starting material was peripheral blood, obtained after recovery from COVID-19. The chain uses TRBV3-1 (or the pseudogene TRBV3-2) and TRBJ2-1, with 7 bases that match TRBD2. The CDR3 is CASSQDPGGIYNEQFF. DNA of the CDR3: TGTGCCAGCAGCCAAGACCCGGGAGGTATCTACAATGAGCAGTTCTTC.